What follows is one T cell receptor beta chain and its context. Its antigen is as yet unknown. The data derive from a study of blood T cells in healthy people across ages. Study findings and constraints: Greater diversity and more naive CD4+ cells were seen in long-lived donors than in aged donors.

V gave up 6 bases and J gave up 0 bases; unmatched junction bases: 7. The CDR3 contains 15 residues. From germline, CDR1 is DFQATT and CDR2 SNEGSKA (reference sequence). Next came a second PCR, run for about 6 to 12 cycles, which used a sample-barcoded 5' primer along with a J-beta primer mix. Through a template-switch adaptor with 12 random nucleotides, each cDNA molecule received a tag. TCRdb reprocessed the 5' RACE reads via MiXCR and lists one record per CDR3 protein. Of some 1.5 million distinct CDR3 sequences in the sample, approximately 30% were seen once. This TCR was recovered from a woman under 40 in good health. The chain carries TRBV20-1 and TRBJ1-5, with 8 bases aligning to TRBD1. The sample comprised blood. The CDR3 here is CSAIDRGGSNQPQHF. The CDR3 DNA follows: TGCAGTGCAATCGACAGGGGAGGTAGCAATCAGCCCCAGCATTTT.